Following are 19 T cell receptor beta chains from one sample sequenced in a study of T cell responses to AZD1222 COVID-19 vaccine. Clones were read by immunoSEQ multiplex PCR, and TCRdb kept only the in-frame ones, dropping some. The table includes roughly 97,000 clones, about 93% detected once. The sequencing here drew on peripheral blood, taken on day 0 of AZD1222 vaccination. The receptors stem from an adult in good health.

The DNA for the CDR3 is TGTGCCAGCAGCTTAGTCTCGGACATCCTATATAGCAATCAGCCCCAGCATTTT. This translates into CASSLVSDILYSNQPQHF. The chain couples TRBV7-6 to TRBJ1-5; perhaps TRBD1 as D (5 bases). Germline CDR1 reads SGHVS; CDR2 reads FNYEAQ. The CDR3 runs to 18 residues. Trimming took off 1 base at V and 0 bases at J, with 16 bases between the two ends.

The chain recombines TRBV9 with TRBJ2-1; a possible D gene is TRBD2 (5 bases). This CDR3 has 14 amino acids. Germline values: CDR1 SGDLS, CDR2 YYNGEE. Trimming cost V 2 bases and J 3 bases, with 9 bases left between them. The CDR3 is CASSVVGDYNEQFF. The CDR3 DNA sequence: TGTGCCAGCAGCGTTGTGGGAGACTACAATGAGCAGTTCTTC.

The rearrangement joins TRBV7-9 to TRBJ1-1, with a tentative D call TRBD1 (5 bases). The V and J ends lost 5 bases and 4 bases respectively, with 11 bases between them. The CDR3 sequence is 13 residues long. Germline CDR1 is SEHNR and CDR2 is FQNEAQ (reference sequence). Written as DNA, the CDR3 is TGTGCCAGCAGCGGGGGGAGCGGCACTGAAGCTTTCTTT. The encoded protein is CASSGGSGTEAFF.

As regards this clone: At one end, the junction sequence differs from germline, possibly due to a read error. V usage is TRBV7-7 and J usage is TRBJ2-7; D gene ambiguous. The length of the CDR3 is 13 residues. Germline CDR1 SSHAT, CDR2 FNYEAQ (reference sequence). The CDR3 loop reads CASSLEYSLVQYF. For the CDR3, the DNA is TGTGCTAGCAGCTTAGAGTATAGTCTGGTGCAGTACTTC.

This rearrangement joins TRBV28 to TRBJ1-6; D is ambiguous. Per the germline V gene, CDR1 is MDHEN and CDR2 is SYDVKM. V gave up 3 bases and J gave up 7 bases, with 16 bases separating them. The CDR3 runs to 16 residues. This CDR3 is CASSFPWAESNSPLHF. The CDR3, as DNA: TGTGCCAGCAGTTTTCCTTGGGCGGAGTCAAATTCACCCCTCCACTTT.

The chain couples TRBV28 to TRBJ2-2; 8 nucleotides match TRBD1. The CDR3 spans 16 residues. The V gene's germline CDR1 is MDHEN and CDR2 SYDVKM. J gave up 0 bases and V 3 bases, and 3 bases lay outside the gene matches. CDR3 bases: TGTGCCAGCAGTTTGCACAGGGGGTCGAACACCGGGGAGCTGTTTTTT. Its translation: CASSLHRGSNTGELFF.

This clone was recorded once. The chain is built from TRBV6-5 and TRBJ2-2; D is unresolved. Germline V gene data show CDR1 as MNHEY and CDR2 as SVGAGI. CDR3 length equals 14 residues. Trimming cost V 5 bases and J 12 bases, with 19 bases left between them. The CDR3 region has the DNA TGTGCCAGCAGTCCCTCGGGCTTGACAACAAAGCTGTTTTTT. This sequence encodes CASSPSGLTTKLFF.

The CDR3 sequence: CASSMRQGNQPQHF. Here the CDR3 DNA reads TGTGCCAGTAGTATGAGACAGGGCAATCAGCCCCAGCATTTT. The chain carries TRBV19 and TRBJ1-5; a possible D gene is TRBD1 (6 bases). V lost 3 bases to trimming and J lost 2 bases, with 8 bases between them. This CDR3 has 14 amino acids. In germline, CDR1 is LNHDA, CDR2 SQIVND (reference sequence).

The CDR3 loop reads CASSHSQLTSYNEQFF. The CDR3 bases are TGTGCCAGCTCCCACTCTCAACTAACCTCCTACAATGAGCAGTTCTTC. The chain has TRBV18 and TRBJ2-1, with D unclear. The germline CDR1 and CDR2 sequences are KGHSH and LQKENI. V was clipped by 6 bases and J by 0 bases, with 15 bases between them. CDR3 length equals 16 residues. The entire variable domain, with the rest obtained from reference TRBV18 and TRBJ2-1, is as follows: NAGVMQNPRHLVRRRGQEARLRCSPMKGHSHVYWYRQLPEEGLKFMVYLQKENIIDESGMPKERFSAEFPKEGPSILRIQQVVRGDSAAYFCASSHSQLTSYNEQFFGPGTRLTVL.

The chain is built from TRBV27 and TRBJ1-5; no definite D call. Trimming took 6 bases from V and 4 from J, leaving 7 bases between them. Germline CDR1 MNHEY, CDR2 SMNVEV (reference sequence). The length of the CDR3 is 12 residues. This chain's CDR3 is CASRAPNQPQHF. As DNA, the CDR3 is TGTGCCAGCAGGGCACCAAATCAGCCCCAGCATTTT.

V gene TRBV6-5 combines with J gene TRBJ2-7; 8 bases match TRBD1. Germline loops: CDR1 MNHEY, CDR2 SVGAGI. Unmatched junction bases numbered 7, after V lost 4 bases and J lost 5 bases. The CDR3 runs 14 residues. This chain's CDR3 is CASSFRTGSDEQYF. Written as DNA, the CDR3 is TGTGCCAGCAGTTTCAGGACAGGGTCGGACGAGCAGTACTTC.

This chain joins TRBV6-2 or TRBV6-3 and TRBJ2-5; 8 nucleotides agree with TRBD2. In germline, CDR1 is MNHEY, CDR2 SVGEGT. CDR3 length equals 15 residues. J lost 7 bases, V lost 0 bases, and 7 bases had no gene match. The CDR3 DNA reads as TGTGCCAGCAGTTACTCGGGCGGGGGGTCCGCGACCCAGTACTTC. As protein: CASSYSGGGSATQYF.

DNA of the CDR3: TGTGCCAGCAGCGTTTCTTCCAGGGGAGGCGAAAAACTGTTTTTT. Its translation: CASSVSSRGGEKLFF. This chain uses TRBV9 with TRBJ1-4; tentative D call: TRBD1 (6 bases). Germline CDR1 reads SGDLS; CDR2 reads YYNGEE. CDR3 size: 15 residues. V was pared by 2 bases and J by 8 bases, with 16 bases between.

CDR3 DNA: TGTGCCAGCAGCAATAAGCGGGAGCAGTACTTC. Translation: CASSNKREQYF. This chain joins TRBV21-1 and TRBJ2-7; TRBD2 is taken as the D call from the table, unchecked against the DNA. TRBV21-1 is recorded as a pseudogene. The CDR3 extends over 11 amino acids.

The chain employs TRBV5-3 and TRBJ1-2; D call uncertain. TRBV5-3 is classed as an ORF, of uncertain function. V was cut by 2 bases and J by 4 bases, with 3 bases left in between. The CDR3 is 11 residues long. The CDR3 here is CARSFGYGYTF. The CDR3, as DNA: TGTGCCAGAAGCTTCGGCTATGGCTACACCTTC.

V gene TRBV6-1 combines with J gene TRBJ2-1; 8 nucleotides agree with TRBD1. V trimming: 2 bases; J trimming: 9 bases; junction bases outside the gene matches: 9. This CDR3 spans 15 amino acids. The germline V gene encodes CDR1 MNHNS and CDR2 SASEGT. CDR3 DNA: TGTGCCAGCAGTGAAATGGTTAACAGGGGGAGTGAGCAGTTCTTC. It specifies CASSEMVNRGSEQFF.

CDR3 sequence reads: CAWSLGASGRANEQFF. CDR3 bases: TGTGCCTGGAGTTTGGGAGCTAGCGGGAGGGCTAATGAGCAGTTCTTC. The V and J genes are TRBV30 and TRBJ2-1; TRBD2 aligns across 12 bases. This CDR3 region has 16 residues. Trimming took 2 bases from V and 7 from J; bases not matched to a gene: 9. Germline V lookup: CDR1 GTSNPN, CDR2 SVGIG (reference sequence).

This rearrangement joins TRBV10-3 to TRBJ2-7; 10 bases are shared with TRBD2. V was clipped by 6 bases and J by 3 bases; unmatched bases: 2. Germline V gene sequence: CDR1 ENHRY, CDR2 SYGVKD. The CDR3 totals 13 residues. As DNA, the CDR3 is TGTGCCATCAGAGCTAGCGGGAGCTACGAGCAGTACTTC. Translating gives CAIRASGSYEQYF.

With respect to this clone: An end of the junction differs from the germline gene, which may be a read error. This rearrangement joins TRBV5-1 to TRBJ2-5; unclear D gene. CDR3 size: 12 residues. Germline V gene lookup returns CDR1 SGHRS and CDR2 YFSETQ. The CDR3 is CASSADLGHPDF. CDR3 in DNA: TGCGCCAGCAGCGCAGACCTGGGTCATCCTGACTTC.